The clone carrying this T cell receptor (beta chain) was found a few times. This sample is drawn from a study of regulatory T cells in long-lasting Graves disease. The J segment lost 5 bases and the V segment lost 2 bases, leaving 23 bases of the junction unmatched. CDR1 and CDR2 from the germline V gene are GTSNPN and SVGIG (reference sequence). This CDR3 spans 20 amino acids. Researchers made TCR beta libraries by using iRepertoire HTBI primers and running Arm-PCR on CDR3 regions. TCRdb passed the multiplex PCR reads through MiXCR, listing each CDR3 protein once. The sample yields 300,000 to 350,000 distinct CDR3 sequences, around a fifth seen once. The time point: persistent/refractory GD, antithyroid drugs over 5 years with positive TRAb. The TCR library was made from RNA that had been extracted from PBMCs in TRIzol.

V and J are TRBV30 and TRBJ1-2, with TRBD1 matching over 10 bases. The receptor's source is a female donor with Graves disease. Material: peripheral blood mononuclear cells (PBMCs), obtained when the disease was refractory, from a patient treated with antithyroid drugs. This CDR3 is CAWSTIRDRGYYRSSYGYTF. For the CDR3, the DNA is TGTGCCTGGAGTACCATTAGGGACAGGGGATACTATAGGTCCTCTTATGGCTACACCTTC.